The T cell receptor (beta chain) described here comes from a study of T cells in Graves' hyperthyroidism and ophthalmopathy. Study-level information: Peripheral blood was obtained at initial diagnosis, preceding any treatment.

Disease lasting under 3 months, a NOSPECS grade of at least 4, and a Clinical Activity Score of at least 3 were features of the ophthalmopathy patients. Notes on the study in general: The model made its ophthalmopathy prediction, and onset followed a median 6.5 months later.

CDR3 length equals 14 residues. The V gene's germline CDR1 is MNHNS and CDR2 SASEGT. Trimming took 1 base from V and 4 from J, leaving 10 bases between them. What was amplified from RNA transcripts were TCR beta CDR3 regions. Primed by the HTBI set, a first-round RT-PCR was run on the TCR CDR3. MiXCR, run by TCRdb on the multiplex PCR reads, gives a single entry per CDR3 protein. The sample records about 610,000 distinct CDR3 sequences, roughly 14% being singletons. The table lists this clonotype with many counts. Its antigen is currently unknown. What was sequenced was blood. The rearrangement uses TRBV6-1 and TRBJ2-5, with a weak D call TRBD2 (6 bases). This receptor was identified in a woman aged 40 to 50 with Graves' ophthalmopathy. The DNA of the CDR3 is TGTGCCAGCAGTGAAGTGTGGCGGGGAGAGACCCAGTACTTC. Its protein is CASSEVWRGETQYF.